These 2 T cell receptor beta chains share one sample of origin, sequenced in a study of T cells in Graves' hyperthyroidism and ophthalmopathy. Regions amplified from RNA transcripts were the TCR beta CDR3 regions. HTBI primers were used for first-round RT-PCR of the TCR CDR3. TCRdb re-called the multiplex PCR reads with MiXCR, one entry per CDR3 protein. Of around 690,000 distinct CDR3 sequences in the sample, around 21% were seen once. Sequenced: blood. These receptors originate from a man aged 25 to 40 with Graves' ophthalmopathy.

The CDR3 region has the DNA TGCGCCAGCAGCCAAGCCCGGTCGGGTTACACTGAAGCTTTCTTT. This gives the protein CASSQARSGYTEAFF. The rearrangement uses TRBV4-1 and TRBJ1-1; unclear D gene. Germline V gene lookup returns CDR1 MGHRA and CDR2 YSYEKL. The CDR3 is 15 residues long. Trimming pared 1 base from V and 3 bases from J, leaving 12 bases between.

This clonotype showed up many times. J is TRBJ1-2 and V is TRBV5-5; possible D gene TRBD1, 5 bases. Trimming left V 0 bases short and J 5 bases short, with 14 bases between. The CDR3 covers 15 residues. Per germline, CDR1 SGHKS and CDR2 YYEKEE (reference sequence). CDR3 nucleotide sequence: TGTGCCAGCAGCTTGGCCGGCCGGGACGGTTATGGCTACACCTTC. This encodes CASSLAGRDGYGYTF.